This TCR beta chain is drawn from a study of T-cell memory formation after mild COVID-19 (TCRdb year 2021). About the study as a whole: TCR sequence clusters from the two donors were largely donor specific. The cohort was made up of two young adult volunteers, one female and one male, who were previously healthy. Longitudinal TCRalpha and TCRbeta repertoire sequencing tracked T-cell clones expanding and contracting after mild COVID-19 in a couple of donors.

Ficoll-Paque density gradient centrifugation was the method used to isolate PBMCs. Sequencing used an Illumina NovaSeq 6000. TCRalpha and TCRbeta cDNA libraries were built by 5'RACE with constant-segment primers, adding sample barcodes and unique molecular identifiers. RNA was extracted from every sample with Trizol reagent. Libraries were amplified in two PCR steps, with a second sample barcode and Illumina TruSeq adapters added in the second step. Sequencing of the libraries was done on an Illumina NovaSeq, producing 2 x 150 bp paired-end reads. Regarding the original processing steps: With migec v1.2.7, reads were demultiplexed and then collapsed into UMI-guided consensus sequences. Using mixcr v2.1.11, UMI consensuses were aligned to TRA and TRB V and J templates and then assembled into clonotypes. A clonotype was counted as expanded or contracted only when both edgeR and NoisET called the clonotype significant, with the noise models trained on biological replicates. For edgeR calls, the thresholds were a false discovery rate-adjusted p below 0.01 and a log2 fold-change of 1. PCA with hierarchical clustering of max-normalized trajectories of the 1000 most abundant clonotypes was used as exploratory dynamics analysis. Each responding clone was given a CD4 or CD8 phenotype based on the CD4+ and CD8+ repertoires, which had been sequenced separately. TCRdb passed the public sequencing reads through fastp at Q25 and MiXCR, retaining productive beta sequences. Entries that share a CDR3 protein sequence are merged under the most common genes and DNA. None of the V and J calls come from the authors' own analysis; TCRdb made them. A total of more than 100,000 distinct CDR3 sequences appear in this sample, about 18% of them only once. The ten biggest clones cover 4.5% to 5.5% of the sample.

The CDR3 goes from the cysteine to the phenylalanine over 14 residues. The entry retains the CDR3 DNA only, 42 bases that are in frame from base 1. The CDR1 and CDR2 encoded by the germline V gene (reference sequence) are GTSNPN and SVGIG. Cut back by 5 bases and 8 bases, the V and J ends lie 16 bases apart. Overall results and qualifications from the work: Some responding clones were detected in pre-infection memory, which suggested that pre-existing cross-reactive memory T cells had joined the SARS-CoV-2 response. Contracting CD4+ clones were found mainly in CM and EM memory subsets, while CD8+ clones were enriched in EMRA. Balanced CD4/CD8 phenotypes were observed for clones contracting from day 15 to 85, whereas a bias towards CD4+ was observed for a second wave of clones expanding from day 15 to 37. Only a couple of mild cases were covered in the study, and larger cohorts including severe cases with pre-infection samples were considered necessary. SARS-CoV-2 specificity of the second-wave clones peaking on day 37 was not confirmed.

Points on this clonotype: There is no known antigen for this receptor. Within one base of it there is no much larger clone, and no base qualities were kept.

The sequence links TRBV30 to TRBJ1-6; there is no confident call for the D gene. What was sequenced was PBMCs or a T cell subset sorted from them (not recorded which). The receptor comes from a man aged 18 to 29 who had mild COVID-19 (a few samples of this study predate the infection). The sample titles of this study are shuffled in the database, so cell type and time point are left out; the donor was told from shared clones. For the CDR3, the sequence is CAWGLRFLDSPLHF. In nucleotides, the sequence is TGTGCCTGGGGGTTAAGGTTTTTGGATTCACCCCTCCACTTT.